The 29 T cell receptor beta chains listed next were all sequenced from one sample in a study of the immune and genomic landscape of osteosarcoma. TCRdb keeps only in-frame clones here, not all; method: immunoSEQ multiplex PCR. The table has about 1,300 clones, 74% seen once. The sample was tumor tissue from a local recurrence in the skull. The receptors originated from a man between 18 and 29 years old with osteosarcoma.

The rearrangement links TRBV2 to TRBJ1-2, with a possible D match to TRBD1 (5 bases). Per germline, CDR1 SNHLY and CDR2 FYNNEI. V lost 0 bases and J 8 bases, leaving 7 bases between the germline ends. The CDR3 consists of 12 residues. The CDR3 nucleotides are TGTGCCAGCAGTGAAGCGGGGGTGGGCTACACCTTC. It yields the protein CASSEAGVGYTF.

This sequence joins TRBV6-1 and TRBJ1-6, with 7 bases lining up with TRBD1. CDR1 is MNHNS, CDR2 SASEGT, per germline. The ends lost 2 bases at V and 7 bases at J; junction bases unmatched: 5. This CDR3 has 15 residues. CDR3 protein: CASSEQQGRNSPLHF. The CDR3 region has the DNA TGTGCCAGCAGTGAACAACAGGGGAGGAATTCACCCCTCCACTTT.

This clone has a handful of counts. The chain carries TRBV6-5 and TRBJ2-3; D uncertain. The CDR3 sequence is 13 residues long. Trimming removed 4 bases from V and 1 base from J, with 6 bases in between. CDR1 and CDR2 from the germline V gene are MNHEY and SVGAGI. In DNA, the CDR3 is TGTGCCAGCAGTTTGGCAGGCACAGATACGCAGTATTTT. Protein: CASSLAGTDTQYF.

The chain combines TRBV2 with TRBJ1-1; 11 bases line up with TRBD1. The germline CDR1 and CDR2 sequences are SNHLY and FYNNEI. This CDR3 spans 13 amino acids. J was trimmed by 10 bases and V by 3 bases; bases with no gene match: 4. The CDR3 protein is CASSEIGTGGAFF. The CDR3 DNA follows: TGTGCCAGCAGTGAGATTGGGACAGGGGGAGCTTTCTTT.

The CDR3 DNA reads as TGTGCCAGCAGTTTTGCCCGAAACAAAAACATTCAGTACTTC. Its protein is CASSFARNKNIQYF. The rearrangement links TRBV27 to TRBJ2-4; D uncertain. The CDR3 length is 14 residues. The ends were cut back, 3 bases at V and 3 bases at J, with 9 bases in the middle. Germline V gene sequence: CDR1 MNHEY, CDR2 SMNVEV (reference sequence).

The chain combines TRBV5-6 with TRBJ1-2; TRBD1 is a possible D gene (6 bases). Trimming stripped 4 bases from V and 4 bases from J, with 11 bases between. The CDR3 covers 13 residues. Germline V gene lookup returns CDR1 SGHDT and CDR2 YYEEEE. CDR3 residues: CASSADSSYGYTF. Here the CDR3 DNA reads TGTGCCAGCAGCGCGGACAGCTCCTATGGCTACACCTTC.

This clone was observed a handful of times. The chain is built from TRBV19 and TRBJ1-4; no definite D call. Deletions cut 5 bases from V and 0 bases from J, with 13 bases between. Germline V gives CDR1 LNHDA, CDR2 SQIVND (reference sequence). The CDR3 is 16 residues long. The CDR3 sequence: CASSARAGTTNEKLFF. CDR3 in DNA: TGTGCCAGTAGTGCGAGGGCCGGCACAACTAATGAAAAACTGTTTTTT.

This clone is large. The chain has TRBV7-8 and TRBJ1-3; 7 nucleotides align to TRBD1. The CDR3 spans 17 residues. The V gene end was trimmed by 0 bases and the J gene end by 0 bases; junction bases not matched to a gene: 5. Per germline, CDR1 SGHVS and CDR2 FQNEAQ. The CDR3 DNA reads TGTGCCAGCAGCTTAGCGCTGGCAGGGGGCTCTGGAAACACCATATATTTT. As protein: CASSLALAGGSGNTIYF.

The rearrangement uses TRBV11-1 and TRBJ2-2, with D possibly being TRBD1 (6 bases). Trimming took 3 bases from V and 0 from J, leaving 14 bases between them. Germline V gene data show CDR1 as SGHAT and CDR2 as FQDESV (reference sequence). The length of the CDR3 is 17 residues. The CDR3 region is CASSFPTGTPNTGELFF. CDR3 in DNA: TGTGCCAGCAGCTTTCCCACAGGGACCCCGAACACCGGGGAGCTGTTTTTT. The variable domain in full, completed from reference TRBV11-1 and TRBJ2-2, reads EAEVAQSPRYKITEKSQAVAFWCDPISGHATLYWYRQILGQGPELLVQFQDESVVDDSQLPKDRFSAERLKGVDSTLKIQPAELGDSAMYLCASSFPTGTPNTGELFFGEGSRLTVL.

This chain links TRBV5-1 with TRBJ1-3; perhaps TRBD1 as D (5 bases). The germline gives CDR1 SGHRS, CDR2 YFSETQ. V lost 0 bases and J lost 0, with 13 bases in between. The CDR3 has 17 residues. This CDR3 is CASSLVGGTLSGNTIYF. DNA of the CDR3: TGCGCCAGCAGCTTGGTGGGGGGGACCCTCTCTGGAAACACCATATATTTT.

The rearrangement uses TRBV6-1 and TRBJ2-3; TRBD2 agrees at 8 bases. Looked up from germline, CDR1 is MNHNS and CDR2 is SASEGT. V was pared by 0 bases and J by 1 base, with 0 bases of the junction left unmatched. The CDR3 has 15 amino acids. As DNA, the CDR3 is TGTGCCAGCAGTGAAGCAGCGGGGGGCACAGATACGCAGTATTTT. It yields the protein CASSEAAGGTDTQYF.

This clone was picked up a small number of times. The chain links TRBV18 to TRBJ1-2; maybe TRBD1 (6 bases). Trimming took off 6 bases at V and 1 base at J, with 9 bases between the two ends. This CDR3 has 13 residues. Per germline, CDR1 KGHSH and CDR2 LQKENI. CDR3: CASSDSLNYGYTF. The CDR3 nucleotides read TGTGCCAGCTCGGACAGCCTTAACTATGGCTACACCTTC.

This chain links TRBV4-1 with TRBJ2-7; 8 bases agree with TRBD2. CDR1 and CDR2 (germline): MGHRA, YSYEKL. The CDR3 consists of 16 residues. The V segment lost 3 bases and the J segment 6 bases; nucleotides outside the gene matches: 13. CDR3 loop: CASSHPSSGTRPEQYF. CDR3 nucleotide sequence: TGCGCCAGCAGCCACCCCTCCTCCGGGACTAGACCCGAGCAGTACTTC.

The J gene is TRBJ2-2, the V gene TRBV30; the D gene is possibly TRBD1 (6 bases). V dropped 1 base and J dropped 3 bases, with 6 bases sitting between them. The CDR3 runs to 13 residues. In germline, CDR1 is GTSNPN, CDR2 SVGIG (reference sequence). The CDR3 DNA sequence: TGTGCCTGGAGTGACAGGGACACCGGGGAGCTGTTTTTT. Residues: CAWSDRDTGELFF.

The V call is TRBV30, the J call TRBJ1-2; D call uncertain. The ends were cut back, 3 bases at V and 6 bases at J, with 17 bases in the middle. CDR3 length: 14 residues. Looked up from germline, CDR1 is GTSNPN and CDR2 is SVGIG (reference sequence). Here the CDR3 reads CAWSPVDGRDGYTF. As DNA, the CDR3 is TGTGCCTGGAGCCCTGTCGACGGAAGGGATGGCTACACCTTC.

The rearrangement uses TRBV5-1 and TRBJ1-1; D gene unclear. This CDR3 region has 14 residues. With 4 bases removed from V and 3 bases from J, the gap between germline ends came to 13 bases. Germline loops: CDR1 SGHRS, CDR2 YFSETQ. CDR3 coding DNA: TGCGCCAGCAGCGAAATGGCACAGTACACTGAAGCTTTCTTT. Its protein is CASSEMAQYTEAFF. Full variable domain (missing parts from reference TRBV5-1 and TRBJ1-1): KAGVTQTPRYLIKTRGQQVTLSCSPISGHRSVSWYQQTPGQGLQFLFEYFSETQRNKGNFPGRFSGRQFSNSRSEMNVSTLELGDSALYLCASSEMAQYTEAFFGQGTRLTVV.

The rearrangement uses TRBV2 and TRBJ2-7, with D perhaps matching TRBD1 (5 bases). V was pared by 4 bases and J by 6 bases, with 16 bases between. CDR1 is SNHLY and CDR2 is FYNNEI in the germline V gene. This CDR3 comprises 14 residues. CDR3 region: CASSGGALLGEQYF. CDR3 nucleotide sequence: TGTGCCAGCAGTGGTGGGGCCCTCTTAGGCGAGCAGTACTTC.

This clone was seen a single time. The rearrangement joins TRBV29-1 to TRBJ2-1; TRBD1 matches at 8 bases. Germline V lookup: CDR1 SQVTM, CDR2 ANQGSEA. This CDR3 has 14 residues. The trim removed 6 bases at V and 2 bases at J, leaving 6 bases unmatched. As DNA, the CDR3 is TGCAGCGTGGCCGGGACAGGCCCCTACAATGAGCAGTTCTTC. Its protein product is CSVAGTGPYNEQFF.

The V gene is TRBV6-1, the J gene TRBJ2-7, with D perhaps being TRBD1 or TRBD2 (7 bases each). CDR1 MNHNS and CDR2 SASEGT come from the germline V gene. The CDR3 spans 15 residues. V was trimmed by 0 bases and J by 6 bases, leaving 15 bases between them. The CDR3 region has the DNA TGTGCCAGCAGTGAAGCCCTTTTCAGGGGGGGCGAGCAGTACTTC. It translates to CASSEALFRGGEQYF.

The chain employs TRBV28 and TRBJ2-7, with 11 bases lining up with TRBD1. Losses at the gene ends were 5 bases for V and 0 bases for J; bases not matched to a gene: 3. CDR1 is MDHEN, CDR2 SYDVKM, per germline. The CDR3 spans 15 residues. The CDR3 nucleotides read TGTGCCAGCAGTACCGGACAGGGGGCCTCCTACGAGCAGTACTTC. Translated, it gives CASSTGQGASYEQYF.

The chain recombines TRBV30 with TRBJ1-5; TRBD1 is a possible D gene (6 bases). V gave up 0 bases and J gave up 3 bases, with 9 bases separating them. Per the germline V gene, CDR1 is GTSNPN and CDR2 is SVGIG (reference sequence). The CDR3 sequence is 14 residues long. The CDR3 DNA sequence: TGTGCCTGGAGTGTAGGGGGGCCCAATCAGCCCCAGCATTTT. Its translation: CAWSVGGPNQPQHF.

A few counts support this clone. The rearrangement links TRBV30 to TRBJ2-3, with 8 bases aligning to TRBD2. Germline trimming cut 5 bases from V and 2 bases from J; bases unmatched to any gene: 9. The germline CDR1 and CDR2 sequences are GTSNPN and SVGIG (reference sequence). This CDR3 is 15 amino acids long. The CDR3: CAWDGLAGSTDTQYF. The CDR3 DNA reads TGTGCCTGGGACGGGCTAGCGGGTTCCACAGATACGCAGTATTTT.

The chain joins TRBV6-1 to TRBJ2-1, with 10 bases fitting TRBD2. Germline V gives CDR1 MNHNS, CDR2 SASEGT. The V gene end was trimmed by 1 base and the J gene end by 7 bases; junction bases not matched to a gene: 4. The length of the CDR3 is 15 residues. CDR3 in DNA: TGTGCCAGCAGTGAAGAAGCGGGGGGGCCAAATGAGCAGTTCTTC. Translated: CASSEEAGGPNEQFF.

The V and J genes are TRBV19 and TRBJ1-1, with TRBD1 matching 7 bases. Unmatched junction bases numbered 6, after V lost 4 bases and J lost 7 bases. Germline loops: CDR1 LNHDA, CDR2 SQIVND (reference sequence). This CDR3 spans 13 amino acids. In DNA form, the CDR3 reads TGTGCCAGTAGTACCTCGACAGGGCTTGAAGCTTTCTTT. Residues: CASSTSTGLEAFF.

The chain recombines TRBV9 with TRBJ2-3; 13 nucleotides align to TRBD2. CDR1 is SGDLS and CDR2 is YYNGEE in the germline V gene. The V and J ends lost 1 base and 2 bases, in that order; junction bases with no gene match: 7. CDR3 length: 18 amino acids. CDR3 sequence (DNA): TGTGCCAGCAGCGTATCCCCGGGACTAGCGGGGTTCACAGATACGCAGTATTTT. Amino acids: CASSVSPGLAGFTDTQYF.

The table lists this clone with a count of one. The rearrangement uses TRBV6-4 and TRBJ2-3; D may be TRBD2 (6 bases). Germline values: CDR1 MRHNA, CDR2 SNTAGT. Trimming took 3 bases from V and 0 from J, leaving 7 bases between them. The CDR3 sequence is 14 residues long. The CDR3 DNA reads TGTGCCAGCAGTGAGGGAGGCAGCACAGATACGCAGTATTTT. It yields the protein CASSEGGSTDTQYF.

The chain combines TRBV30 with TRBJ2-5; maybe TRBD1 (6 bases). CDR3 size: 16 residues. V dropped 1 base and J dropped 1 base, with 16 bases sitting between them. Germline lookup yields CDR1 GTSNPN and CDR2 SVGIG (reference sequence). The CDR3 protein is CAWSGAPVGGQETQYF. CDR3 DNA sequence: TGTGCCTGGAGTGGCGCCCCCGTAGGGGGCCAAGAGACCCAGTACTTC.

The chain combines TRBV7-9 with TRBJ1-2, with unresolved D. The CDR3 covers 13 residues. Per the germline V gene, CDR1 is SEHNR and CDR2 is FQNEAQ (reference sequence). Trimming shortened V by 1 base and J by 3 bases, and 6 bases separated the two germline ends. The CDR3 DNA reads as TGTGCCAGCAGCTTAGGTCCGGACTATGGCTACACCTTC. As protein: CASSLGPDYGYTF.

Here the CDR3 DNA reads TGCGCCAGCAGCCAAGCGAATAGGCCAGGGGACGAGCAGTACTTC. Residues: CASSQANRPGDEQYF. This chain joins TRBV4-1 and TRBJ2-7, with D perhaps TRBD1 (6 bases). The CDR3 runs 15 residues. Between the trimmed V and J ends, which lost 1 base and 5 bases, there was a span of 15 bases. From germline, CDR1 is MGHRA and CDR2 YSYEKL.